The entry that follows covers one T cell receptor (beta chain) sequence. The antigen this receptor binds is unknown. Per-base qualities were not stored, and no clone one base away is much larger. The sample holds other DNA sequences that translate to the same CDR3. The CDR3 contains 14 residues, cysteine and phenylalanine counted. Only the CDR3 portion is preserved as DNA: 42 bases, with reading frame beginning at the first base. CDR1 is given as DFQATT and CDR2 as SNEGSKA, both from the germline V gene (reference sequence). V has 3 bases trimmed and J has 3 bases trimmed; junction bases matching no gene number 6. The immunoSEQ Assay, a bias-controlled multiplex PCR, was used to amplify TCRbeta CDR3 regions from genomic DNA. The paper's data handling went like this. The number of nucleated cells in each sample was estimated from the amplification of reference gene primers within the assay. To quantify the absolute abundance of each unique TCRbeta CDR3 rearrangement, sequence reads were collapsed and filtered. For each sample, productive Simpson clonality was calculated as the square root of Simpson's diversity index across productive rearrangements. Held by TCRdb, this immuneACCESS table contains in-frame sequences only and omits some clones. Under half of the omission traces to an unresolved V gene where checked; the cause of the rest is unknown. Clonal size and the V and J genes are those of that table, whereas D and trimming came from the DNA. In this sample the table shows a few hundred thousand clones, around 87% of which occur a single time. The leading ten clones occupy approximately 8% of the sample.

Another Seattle source contributed samples from volunteer blood donors who had recovered from COVID-19. Each collaborating institution followed its own protocols to collect whole blood in K2EDTA tubes. Collaborator samples were shipped for TCRbeta analysis as frozen whole blood, isolated PBMCs, or DNA extracted from either sample type. The data originate from a study of blood T cell repertoires in COVID-19 (dated by TCRdb to the early 2020s). Context from the whole study: Samples from collaborators originated in the United States, Italy and Spain and spanned both the acute and convalescent phases of COVID-19. The prospective study material was composed of cDNA or gDNA derived from T cells, B-cell-depleted T cells, or PBMCs. Deeply sampled blood TCRbeta repertoires from subjects exposed to, actively infected with, or recovered from COVID-19 were included in the dataset. A freely available public database, intended as a resource for researchers studying the immune response to SARS-CoV-2, is where the repertoires were released. Samples were obtained from the ongoing ImmuneRACE study (first 160 participants) and from 1,254 subjects provided by 6 global collaborators. Nearly every sample came with metadata listing a de-identified subject ID, COVID-19 status, age in years and sex. Where HLA class I and class II types were available, the types were taken from metadata supplied by the sample provider, not from assay-based typing.

The research as a whole found: The amount of clinical and demographic metadata varied by source and participant and was provided uncurated.

Here the chain combines TRBV20-1 and TRBJ2-3; TRBD2 matches 7 bases in the middle. This TCR came from a woman between 50 and 59 years old who had recovered from COVID-19. The specimen was peripheral blood. The CDR3 amino acid sequence is: CSASLAGVTDTQYF. The sequence in DNA is TGCAGTGCTAGTCTTGCGGGAGTAACAGATACGCAGTATTTT.